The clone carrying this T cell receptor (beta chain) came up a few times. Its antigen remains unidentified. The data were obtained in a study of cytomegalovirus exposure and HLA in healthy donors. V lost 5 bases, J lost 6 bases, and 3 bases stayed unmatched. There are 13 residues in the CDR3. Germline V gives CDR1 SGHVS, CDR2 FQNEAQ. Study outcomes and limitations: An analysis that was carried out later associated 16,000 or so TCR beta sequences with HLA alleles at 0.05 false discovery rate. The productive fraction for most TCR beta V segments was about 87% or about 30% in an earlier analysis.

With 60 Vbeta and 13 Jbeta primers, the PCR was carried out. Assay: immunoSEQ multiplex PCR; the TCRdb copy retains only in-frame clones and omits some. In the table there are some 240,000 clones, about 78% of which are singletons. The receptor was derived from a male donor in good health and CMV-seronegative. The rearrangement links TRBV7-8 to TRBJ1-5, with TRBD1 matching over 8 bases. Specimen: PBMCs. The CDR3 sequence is CASSHDRGQPQHF. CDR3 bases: TGTGCCAGCAGCCATGACAGGGGTCAGCCCCAGCATTTT.